The 18 T cell receptor beta chains reported below all come from one sample, sequenced in a study of CD8 T cells in ankylosing spondylitis. General study findings and limits: Seemingly characteristic of ankylosing spondylitis blood was a TCR beta motif consisting of fewer than 10 highly homologous variants.

The antigens these receptors bind are not known. One entry per CDR3 protein, called by TCRdb with MiXCR from the 5' RACE reads. The repertoire has some 200,000 distinct CDR3 sequences, just under 7.5% of them found once; the top ten carry approximately 14%. Sequences were obtained from blood, either unsorted or a sorted T cell fraction (not recorded which). The receptors stem from a male donor with ankylosing spondylitis.

Points on this clonotype: A much larger clone differs from this one at a single base, so this may be a read error. V is TRBV27 and J is TRBJ1-5; 8 positions agree with TRBD1. This CDR3 spans 13 amino acids. Germline V gives CDR1 MNHEY, CDR2 SMNVEV (reference sequence). CDR3 amino acids: CASRQGGNRPQHF. DNA for the CDR3: TGTGCCAGCAGACAGGGGGGCAATCGGCCCCAGCATTTT.

This chain joins TRBV5-5 and TRBJ2-1, with 7 bases that match TRBD1. V lost 4 bases to trimming and J lost 3 bases; unmatched junction nucleotides: 7. The V gene's germline CDR1 is SGHKS and CDR2 YYEKEE (reference sequence). This CDR3 comprises 15 residues. CDR3 in DNA: TGTGCCAGCAGCCTTTACCGGGACAGCTACAATGAGCAGTTCTTC. This gives the protein CASSLYRDSYNEQFF. The whole variable domain, remainder taken from reference TRBV5-5 and TRBJ2-1, is DAGVTQSPTHLIKTRGQQVTLRCSPISGHKSVSWYQQVLGQGPQFIFQYYEKEERGRGNFPDRFSARQFPNYSSELNVNALLLGDSALYLCASSLYRDSYNEQFFGPGTRLTVL.

The chain recombines TRBV3-1 with TRBJ2-3, with D uncertain. CDR1 is LGHDT, CDR2 YNNKEL, per germline (reference sequence). Trimming took 7 bases from V and 2 from J, leaving 16 bases between them. The CDR3 consists of 15 residues. CDR3: CASNLGSLNTDTQYF. The CDR3 DNA sequence: TGTGCCAGCAACCTAGGTTCTCTAAACACAGATACGCAGTATTTT.

This clonotype was observed at least ten times. CDR3 residues: CASSGNRNTEAFF. DNA of the CDR3: TGTGCCAGCAGTGGAAATAGGAACACTGAAGCTTTCTTT. This chain connects TRBV12-3 or TRBV12-4 to TRBJ1-1; no clear D gene. The ends were cut back, 5 bases at V and 1 base at J, with 8 bases in the middle. CDR3 length equals 13 residues.

This clonotype showed up many times. The J gene is TRBJ2-1, the V gene TRBV20-1; the match to TRBD2 covers 11 bases. V lost 0 bases to trimming and J lost 0 bases; unmatched junction nucleotides: 4. CDR1 is DFQATT and CDR2 is SNEGSKA in the germline V gene (reference sequence). The CDR3 totals 17 residues. The CDR3, as DNA: TGCAGTGCTAGAGAACTAGCGGGGGTCCGCTCCTACAATGAGCAGTTCTTC. Amino acids: CSARELAGVRSYNEQFF.

The chain has TRBV7-9 and TRBJ2-1, with 11 bases aligning to TRBD1. CDR1 is SEHNR, CDR2 FQNEAQ, per germline (reference sequence). After removal of 4 bases from V and 8 bases from J, the junction contained 1 base not matched to a gene. This CDR3 contains 13 residues. The CDR3 loop reads CASSWTGGDEQFF. The CDR3 DNA follows: TGTGCCAGCAGCTGGACAGGGGGCGATGAGCAGTTCTTC. Together with reference TRBV7-9 and TRBJ2-1, the CDR3 gives the full variable domain: DTGVSQNPRHKITKRGQNVTFRCDPISEHNRLYWYRQTLGQGPEFLTYFQNEAQLEKSRLLSDRFSAERPKGSFSTLEIQRTEQGDSAMYLCASSWTGGDEQFFGPGTRLTVL.

This clonotype was observed at least ten times. V gene TRBV5-1 combines with J gene TRBJ1-1; D unresolved. Germline lookup yields CDR1 SGHRS and CDR2 YFSETQ. This CDR3 has 17 amino acids. The V and J ends lost 1 base and 0 bases respectively, with 16 bases between them. CDR3 coding DNA: TGCGCCAGCAGCTTGTGGGCAGGTGCTCCCATGAACACTGAAGCTTTCTTT. Translated: CASSLWAGAPMNTEAFF. The complete variable domain, with remaining parts taken from reference TRBV5-1 and TRBJ1-1, reads KAGVTQTPRYLIKTRGQQVTLSCSPISGHRSVSWYQQTPGQGLQFLFEYFSETQRNKGNFPGRFSGRQFSNSRSEMNVSTLELGDSALYLCASSLWAGAPMNTEAFFGQGTRLTVV.

This clonotype was recorded many times. V usage is TRBV4-1 and J usage is TRBJ1-2; a possible D gene is TRBD1 (5 bases). This CDR3 has 17 residues. CDR1 and CDR2 (germline): MGHRA, YSYEKL. Between the trimmed V and J ends, which lost 2 bases and 4 bases, there was a span of 20 bases. CDR3 sequence: CASSQPKVRDGFYGYTF. DNA of the CDR3: TGCGCCAGCAGCCAACCGAAGGTCAGGGACGGCTTCTATGGCTACACCTTC.

This clonotype was picked up many times. The gene calls are TRBV24-1 and TRBJ2-1, with 8 bases aligning to TRBD2. CDR1 is KGHDR, CDR2 SFDVKD, per germline. CDR3 length: 14 amino acids. V lost 7 bases and J lost 4; bases outside the gene matches: 5. CDR3 sequence (DNA): TGTGCCACCAGCTCCGGGACTAGATACAATGAGCAGTTCTTC. This gives the protein CATSSGTRYNEQFF.

This clonotype was detected only a few times. The V and J genes are TRBV20-1 and TRBJ2-6; D call uncertain. Per germline, CDR1 DFQATT and CDR2 SNEGSKA (reference sequence). The CDR3 has 16 amino acids. V lost 5 bases, J lost 1 base, and 15 bases lay in between. CDR3 DNA sequence: TGCAGTGCTTGGGCCCCGCCGATTTCTGGGGCCAACGTCCTGACTTTC. Its translation is CSAWAPPISGANVLTF.

This clonotype was found many times. The chain employs TRBV11-2 and TRBJ2-2, with D maybe TRBD2 (5 bases). Trimming shortened V by 5 bases and J by 4 bases, and 5 bases separated the two germline ends. From germline, CDR1 is SGHAT and CDR2 FQNNGV. CDR3 length: 12 amino acids. The CDR3 spells CASSAGTGELFF. For the CDR3, the DNA is TGTGCCAGCAGCGCGGGCACCGGGGAGCTGTTTTTT.

This clonotype was recorded a few times. The chain links TRBV7-3 to TRBJ2-2; maybe TRBD2 (6 bases). This CDR3 region has 15 residues. Trimming shortened V by 5 bases and J by 6 bases, and 16 bases separated the two germline ends. CDR1 SGHTA and CDR2 FQGTGA come from the germline V gene. The DNA of the CDR3 is TGTGCCAGCAGCCGTTCGACGCCGGGGGCCGGGGAGCTGTTTTTT. Translation: CASSRSTPGAGELFF.

The sample holds many counts of this clonotype. The genes are TRBV4-2 and TRBJ2-6; 7 bases align to TRBD2. Germline CDR1 reads LGHNA; CDR2 reads YNFKEQ. V was pared by 4 bases and J by 9 bases, with 9 bases of the junction left unmatched. CDR3 length: 15 residues. This chain's CDR3 is CASSRTSSGNNVLTF. The CDR3 nucleotides are TGTGCCAGCAGCCGAACCTCTAGCGGAAACAACGTCCTGACTTTC.

This clonotype was observed a few times. The chain combines TRBV5-3 with TRBJ2-7; no clear D. TRBV5-3 belongs to the ORF category, with a function that is uncertain. V was trimmed by 7 bases and J by 6 bases, leaving 5 bases between them. The CDR3 consists of 9 residues. CDR3 protein: CARGVEQYF. In nucleotides, the CDR3 is TGTGCCAGAGGGGTCGAGCAGTACTTC.

At least ten counts were recorded for this clonotype. The chain uses TRBV7-8 and TRBJ2-1, with a tentative D call TRBD2 (5 bases). The V end lost 5 bases, the J end lost 10 bases, and 9 bases lay between the germline ends. CDR1 is SGHVS, CDR2 FQNEAQ, per germline. CDR3 length: 11 amino acids. The CDR3 DNA reads as TGTGCCAGCAGCGTAAGGAGGGAGCAGTTCTTC. Translation: CASSVRREQFF.

This clonotype was detected many times. V is TRBV7-9 and J is TRBJ2-5; maybe TRBD2 (6 bases). Germline V lookup: CDR1 SEHNR, CDR2 FQNEAQ (reference sequence). The CDR3 sequence is 13 residues long. Trimming left V 9 bases short and J 5 bases short, with 16 bases between. The CDR3 region is CASAGTPMETQYF. For the CDR3, the DNA is TGTGCCAGTGCCGGGACTCCCATGGAGACCCAGTACTTC.

This clonotype was counted at least ten times. V is TRBV6-2 or TRBV6-3 and J is TRBJ2-2; no clear D gene. Germline V gives CDR1 MNHEY, CDR2 SVGEGT. The CDR3 covers 11 residues. Trimming stripped 7 bases from V and 6 bases from J, with 6 bases between. CDR3 sequence (DNA): TGTGCCAGCATGTTTCCCGGGGAGCTGTTTTTT. Translating it yields CASMFPGELFF.

This clonotype came up many times. V gene TRBV3-1 combines with J gene TRBJ1-5; the D gene is possibly TRBD1 (6 bases). In germline, CDR1 is LGHDT, CDR2 YNNKEL (reference sequence). Trimming cost V 2 bases and J 6 bases, with 14 bases left between them. The CDR3 sequence is 15 residues long. CDR3 bases: TGTGCCAGCAGCCAAAACAGGGAAATAATTCAGCCCCAGCATTTT. Translated: CASSQNREIIQPQHF.